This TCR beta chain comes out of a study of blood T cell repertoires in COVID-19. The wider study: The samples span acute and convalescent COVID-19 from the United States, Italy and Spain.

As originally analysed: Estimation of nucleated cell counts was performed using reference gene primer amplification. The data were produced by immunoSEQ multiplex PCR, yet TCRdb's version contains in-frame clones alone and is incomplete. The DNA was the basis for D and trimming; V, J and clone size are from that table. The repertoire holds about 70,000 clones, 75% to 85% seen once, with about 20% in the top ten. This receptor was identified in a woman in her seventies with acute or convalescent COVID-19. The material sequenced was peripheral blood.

The CDR3 is CASSLGGTDEAFF. In nucleotides, the CDR3 is TGTGCCAGCAGCTTAGGTGGGACAGACGAAGCTTTCTTT. The chain combines TRBV7-8 with TRBJ1-1; TRBD1 aligns across 7 bases. The germline gives CDR1 SGHVS, CDR2 FQNEAQ. With 1 base clipped from V and 8 bases from J, the junction kept 4 bases outside the gene matches. This CDR3 has 13 amino acids.